The 26 T cell receptor beta chains below were found in one sample sequenced in a study of blood T cell repertoires in COVID-19. Some clones are missing from TCRdb's copy, which holds only in-frame ones; the method was immunoSEQ multiplex PCR. Here the sample spans some 250,000 clones, around 80% being singletons. The sample was peripheral blood. These receptors were taken from a man in his forties with active or convalescent COVID-19.

This rearrangement joins TRBV19 to TRBJ2-3, with D unclear. Between the trimmed V and J ends, which lost 8 bases and 2 bases, there was a span of 14 bases. The CDR3 has 14 residues. The germline V gene has CDR1 LNHDA and CDR2 SQIVND (reference sequence). In DNA form, the CDR3 reads TGTGCCAGTGGTAGGTCAGGAAACACAGATACGCAGTATTTT. Protein: CASGRSGNTDTQYF.

The J gene is TRBJ1-6, the V gene TRBV30; D is unresolved. Trimming pared 1 base from V and 7 bases from J, leaving 11 bases between. CDR3 length: 14 amino acids. Germline CDR1 is GTSNPN and CDR2 is SVGIG (reference sequence). The CDR3 region has the DNA TGTGCCTGGAGTGGCGGGAGAACAAATTCACCCCTCCACTTT. It translates to CAWSGGRTNSPLHF.

Only a few counts were recorded for this clone. The chain carries TRBV28 and TRBJ1-2, with 10 positions matching TRBD1. Unmatched junction bases numbered 2, after V lost 6 bases and J lost 7 bases. This CDR3 contains 12 residues. CDR1 MDHEN and CDR2 SYDVKM come from the germline V gene. The CDR3 coding sequence is TGTGCCAGCAGCGGACAGGGGGGTGGCTACACCTTC. Translation gives CASSGQGGGYTF.

This sequence joins TRBV5-6 and TRBJ1-5, with TRBD1 matching over 9 bases. The CDR3 is 15 amino acids. With 1 base clipped from V and 4 bases from J, the junction kept 3 bases outside the gene matches. The germline CDR1 and CDR2 sequences are SGHDT and YYEEEE. As DNA, the CDR3 is TGTGCCAGCAGCTTGAACAGGGGGCAAAATCAGCCCCAGCATTTT. Encoded protein: CASSLNRGQNQPQHF.

The chain employs TRBV10-3 and TRBJ1-2; 8 positions agree with TRBD1. J was trimmed by 6 bases and V by 7 bases; bases with no gene match: 7. Germline-derived CDR1 and CDR2 are ENHRY and SYGVKD. The CDR3 runs to 13 residues. This chain's CDR3 is CAITQGALDGYTF. In DNA form, the CDR3 reads TGTGCCATCACCCAGGGGGCGCTTGATGGCTACACCTTC.

This clone has only a few counts. The chain is built from TRBV24-1 and TRBJ2-7; TRBD1 matches 8 bases. With V trimmed by 5 bases and J by 6 bases, 11 bases remained unmatched. The germline V gene encodes CDR1 KGHDR and CDR2 SFDVKD. The CDR3 sequence is 15 residues long. CDR3 bases: TGTGCCACCAGTGTCTGGACAGGGAGCGACGGCGAGCAGTACTTC. Its translation is CATSVWTGSDGEQYF.

The chain links TRBV18 to TRBJ2-7, with 9 bases identical to TRBD1. The J segment lost 0 bases and the V segment lost 6 bases, leaving 9 bases of the junction unmatched. There are 16 residues in the CDR3. In germline, CDR1 is KGHSH, CDR2 LQKENI. CDR3 sequence: CASSLQGALGSYEQYF. DNA of the CDR3: TGTGCCAGCTCTCTACAGGGGGCGCTAGGCTCCTACGAGCAGTACTTC.

The chain links TRBV30 to TRBJ1-2; D possibly corresponds to TRBD1 (6 bases). This CDR3 spans 15 amino acids. V was cut by 3 bases and J by 2 bases, with 16 bases left in between. The V gene's germline CDR1 is GTSNPN and CDR2 SVGIG (reference sequence). The CDR3 here is CAWRAPGTKNYGYTF. The CDR3 DNA reads TGTGCCTGGAGGGCCCCAGGGACAAAAAACTATGGCTACACCTTC.

This clone appeared a few times. CDR3 bases: TGTGCCACCAGTGGCATACAGGGGGCGACCGGGGAGCTGTTTTTT. This translates into CATSGIQGATGELFF. J is TRBJ2-2 and V is TRBV24-1, with 9 bases aligning to TRBD1. The CDR3 spans 15 residues. Per germline, CDR1 KGHDR and CDR2 SFDVKD. V lost 5 bases and J lost 5; bases outside the gene matches: 5.

A single count supports this clone. The rearrangement joins TRBV14 to TRBJ1-1; weak D call: TRBD1 (6 bases). Trimming removed 5 bases at V and 5 bases at J, with 9 bases between. CDR1 and CDR2 from the germline V gene are SGHDN and FVKESK. The CDR3 runs to 12 residues. CDR3 coding DNA: TGTGCCAGCAGCTTAACAGGGACTGAAGCTTTCTTT. Amino acid sequence: CASSLTGTEAFF. The full variable domain, in which reference TRBV14 and TRBJ1-1 provide the parts outside the CDR3, is EAGVTQFPSHSVIEKGQTVTLRCDPISGHDNLYWYRRVMGKEIKFLLHFVKESKQDESGMPNNRFLAERTGGTYSTLKVQPAELEDSGVYFCASSLTGTEAFFGQGTRLTVV.

The V gene is TRBV2, the J gene TRBJ2-7, with D possibly TRBD2 on 6 matching bases. This CDR3 is 14 amino acids long. Trimming removed 4 bases from V and 0 bases from J, with 10 bases in between. The V gene's germline CDR1 is SNHLY and CDR2 FYNNEI. CDR3 amino acids: CASSARDSSYEQYF. Here the CDR3 DNA reads TGTGCCAGCAGTGCCAGGGACTCCTCCTACGAGCAGTACTTC.

V is TRBV3-1 (or the pseudogene TRBV3-2) and J is TRBJ2-1, with 10 bases identical to TRBD1. Germline CDR1 reads LGHDT; CDR2 reads YNNKEL (reference sequence). The CDR3 totals 17 residues. V was clipped by 0 bases and J by 8 bases; unmatched bases: 10. The CDR3 region has the DNA TGTGCCAGCAGCCAAGATCCCGACAGGGGGCTTAGGGATGAGCAGTTCTTC. As protein: CASSQDPDRGLRDEQFF.

The rearrangement links TRBV27 to TRBJ1-1; D call uncertain. V was cut by 0 bases and J by 0 bases, with 8 bases left in between. Germline V CDR1 and CDR2: MNHEY, SMNVEV (reference sequence). The CDR3 totals 15 residues. CDR3 region: CASSLSPGMNTEAFF. For the CDR3, the DNA is TGTGCCAGCAGTTTATCGCCGGGGATGAACACTGAAGCTTTCTTT.

J is TRBJ2-7 and V is TRBV7-9; no reliable D call. V dropped 0 bases and J dropped 2 bases, with 2 bases sitting between them. The CDR3 has 12 amino acids. Germline assignment: CDR1 SEHNR and CDR2 FQNEAQ (reference sequence). Written as DNA, the CDR3 is TGTGCCAGCAGCTTAGCCGCCTACGAGCAGTACTTC. Translated, it gives CASSLAAYEQYF.

The chain is built from TRBV19 and TRBJ2-1, with D possibly TRBD1 on 6 matching bases. V dropped 5 bases and J dropped 4 bases, with 15 bases sitting between them. The CDR3 loop spans 15 amino acids. Germline V lookup: CDR1 LNHDA, CDR2 SQIVND (reference sequence). The CDR3 coding sequence is TGTGCCAGTAGTTCGATGGCCCAGGGGTACAATGAGCAGTTCTTC. This gives the protein CASSSMAQGYNEQFF.

The V call is TRBV2, the J call TRBJ1-2, with D possibly matching TRBD1 (5 bases). The CDR3 consists of 14 residues. Trimming stripped 4 bases from V and 4 bases from J, with 13 bases between. Germline CDR1 SNHLY, CDR2 FYNNEI. CDR3 loop: CASSGREGSYGYTF. The CDR3 DNA reads TGTGCCAGCAGTGGCAGGGAGGGATCCTATGGCTACACCTTC.

The chain has TRBV7-2 and TRBJ2-3, with 9 nucleotides matching TRBD1. The germline gives CDR1 SGHTA, CDR2 FQGNSA. The CDR3 is 16 residues long. The V segment lost 5 bases and the J segment 0 bases; nucleotides outside the gene matches: 6. CDR3 sequence reads: CASSARTGASTDTQYF. CDR3 sequence (DNA): TGTGCCAGCAGCGCTCGGACAGGGGCTAGCACAGATACGCAGTATTTT.

The rearrangement uses TRBV5-4 and TRBJ2-7; 10 bases agree with TRBD1. V lost 4 bases, J lost 8 bases, and 12 bases stayed unmatched. Germline V gives CDR1 SGHNT, CDR2 YYREEE (reference sequence). The CDR3 sequence is 15 residues long. The CDR3: CASSGVLGQGIKQYF. DNA for the CDR3: TGTGCCAGCAGCGGAGTCCTGGGACAGGGGATCAAGCAGTACTTC.

The chain joins TRBV6-5 to TRBJ2-5; TRBD2 matches 8 bases. CDR1 is MNHEY, CDR2 SVGAGI, per germline. Trimming at V came to 6 bases and at J to 5 bases, leaving 8 bases not matched to a gene. This CDR3 comprises 14 residues. The CDR3 DNA reads TGTGCCAGCAGCCCCGGGGGGGCCAGGGAGACCCAGTACTTC. It is translated as CASSPGGARETQYF.

This rearrangement joins TRBV6-2 or TRBV6-3 to TRBJ1-2, with 11 positions matching TRBD1. CDR3 size: 15 residues. Trimming took 5 bases from V and 8 from J; bases not matched to a gene: 10. From germline, CDR1 is MNHEY and CDR2 SVGEGT. CDR3 sequence reads: CASSRRTGGLGGYTF. The CDR3 bases are TGTGCCAGCAGTCGTCGGACAGGGGGCCTTGGAGGCTACACCTTC.

This clone was picked up one time. The V call is TRBV10-3, the J call TRBJ2-7, with 9 bases lining up with TRBD1. V lost 4 bases, J lost 5 bases, and 15 bases stayed unmatched. This CDR3 comprises 17 residues. Germline V gene sequence: CDR1 ENHRY, CDR2 SYGVKD. CDR3 sequence: CAISAYTGTGKFHEQYF. The CDR3 DNA is TGTGCCATCAGTGCCTACACCGGGACAGGGAAGTTTCACGAGCAGTACTTC.

CDR3 amino acids: CAITSQVNTEAFF. The CDR3, as DNA: TGTGCCATCACGAGCCAGGTGAACACTGAAGCTTTCTTT. The chain couples TRBV10-3 to TRBJ1-1; D unresolved. Trimming shortened V by 7 bases and J by 0 bases, and 9 bases separated the two germline ends. From germline, CDR1 is ENHRY and CDR2 SYGVKD. The CDR3 covers 13 residues.

The V gene is TRBV7-9, the J gene TRBJ1-1; TRBD1 agrees at 8 bases. Germline V gene data show CDR1 as SEHNR and CDR2 as FQNEAQ (reference sequence). J lost 5 bases, V lost 5 bases, and 4 bases had no gene match. CDR3 length: 13 amino acids. CDR3 residues: CASSPRQGTEAFF. CDR3 sequence (DNA): TGTGCCAGCAGCCCCAGACAGGGGACTGAAGCTTTCTTT. Combining the CDR3 with reference TRBV7-9 and TRBJ1-1 gives the whole variable domain DTGVSQNPRHKITKRGQNVTFRCDPISEHNRLYWYRQTLGQGPEFLTYFQNEAQLEKSRLLSDRFSAERPKGSFSTLEIQRTEQGDSAMYLCASSPRQGTEAFFGQGTRLTVV.

The chain couples TRBV7-3 to TRBJ2-7; 9 bases match TRBD1. This CDR3 is built from 13 residues. Germline V gene sequence: CDR1 SGHTA, CDR2 FQGTGA. V trimming: 5 bases; J trimming: 6 bases; junction bases outside the gene matches: 5. In DNA form, the CDR3 reads TGTGCCAGCAGCAGACGACAGGGGGGCGAGCAGTACTTC. Protein sequence: CASSRRQGGEQYF.

The chain links TRBV11-1 to TRBJ2-1, with TRBD2 matching over 9 bases. V gave up 5 bases and J gave up 8 bases; unmatched junction bases: 10. This CDR3 comprises 15 residues. The V gene's germline CDR1 is SGHAT and CDR2 FQDESV (reference sequence). The CDR3 region has the DNA TGTGCCAGCAGCCCCGGGACTAGCACCTTGCATGAGCAGTTCTTC. It codes for CASSPGTSTLHEQFF.

The V call is TRBV19, the J call TRBJ1-1, with 10 bases matching TRBD1. V lost 9 bases to trimming and J lost 1 base; unmatched junction nucleotides: 8. The length of the CDR3 is 15 residues. Germline V lookup: CDR1 LNHDA, CDR2 SQIVND (reference sequence). The CDR3 DNA reads TGTGCCAGCCGGGACAGGGGCGCCCAGAACACTGAAGCTTTCTTT. Encoded protein: CASRDRGAQNTEAFF.